This T cell receptor (beta chain) stems from a study of breast tumors, draining lymph nodes, adjacent tissues. Broader study findings: Compared with basal-like, luminal-like tumors shared significantly more repertoire with nontumor tissue.

Via MiXCR, TCRdb re-called the multiplex PCR reads, giving one row per CDR3 protein. The profile shows over 250,000 distinct CDR3 sequences, under 35% of them singletons. This clonotype was detected a few times. What it recognizes is unknown. A junction boundary mismatches the germline segment, possibly from a read error. Breast cancer patients provided tissue from their axillary draining lymph nodes. The germline CDR1 and CDR2 sequences are SGHDN and FVKESK. The CDR3 covers 17 residues. V and J are TRBV14 and TRBJ2-6, with D possibly being TRBD1 (5 bases). The TCR originated in a female donor with breast cancer. Some clones in this sample may be carry-over from other donors' samples. The material sequenced was axillary lymph node tissue. CDR3: CASSQGVSTSGATVLTF. The CDR3 nucleotides read TGTGCCAGCAGCCAAGGGGTCAGCACATCTGGGGCCACCGTCCTGACTTTC.